This T cell receptor beta chain was identified during a study of blood T cells in healthy people across ages. The use of a sample-barcoded 5' primer and a J-beta primer mix characterized a second PCR of roughly 6 to 11 cycles. Every molecule of cDNA carried a tag from a template-switch adaptor with 12 random nucleotides. From each sample, at least 3 million paired-end reads containing CDR3 were obtained. TCRdb recomputed calls from the 5' RACE reads with MiXCR, one row per CDR3 protein. The sample gives some 890,000 distinct CDR3 sequences, roughly 29% of which show up once; 10% is in the top ten. V was pared by 6 bases and J by 13 bases, with 19 bases between. The CDR3 contains 13 residues. Germline CDR1 MNHEY, CDR2 SVGAGI. This clonotype was picked up many times. Researchers collected approximately 9.5 milliliters of peripheral blood from every single donor. This sample also belongs to another study, concerning T cells of mothers and their children. That study adds: Samples were obtained from a few healthy Caucasian mothers and their six children.

The rearrangement links TRBV6-5 to TRBJ2-4; D is uncertain. The material sequenced was blood. The TCR originated in a woman aged 40 to 50 in good health. CDR3 nucleotides: TGTGCCAGCAGACGCACGCCCATCGAGCTACAGTACTTC. It specifies CASRRTPIELQYF.